The rows below give T cell receptor beta chains drawn from one sample of a study of blood T cell repertoires in COVID-19. Sequencing was performed with immunoSEQ multiplex PCR; in TCRdb, only in-frame clones are kept and a portion is missing. The sample lists approximately 300,000 clones, around 92% occurring once. The sample taken for sequencing was PBMCs or T cells enriched from blood (not recorded which). The receptor source for this set is a young woman who had recovered from COVID-19. CDR3s include the opening cysteine and the closing phenylalanine or tryptophan. The D gene is left open where the match is weak. Size is stated for part of the rows, as once, few or many counts, or as a class when the clone is expanded.

>TRBV11-2|NA|NA|TRBJ2-3
TGTGCCAGCCCCCTCGAGGGGGGGAAAGATACGCAGTATTTT
CASPLEGGKDTQYF
>TRBV19|NA|few|TRBJ1-5
TGTGCCAGTAGTCAGACGGGGGATAGCAATCAGCCCCAGCATTTT
CASSQTGDSNQPQHF
>TRBV28|NA|once|TRBJ2-7
TGTGCCAGCAGTCCGATAGCGGACCTCCTCTACGAGCAGTACTTC
CASSPIADLLYEQYF
>TRBV11-2|TRBD1|NA|TRBJ1-1
TGTGCCAGCAGCTCGGGACAGGGGGCGTTTAAAGCTTTCTTT
CASSSGQGAFKAFF
>TRBV6-2/TRBV6-3|TRBD2|NA|TRBJ2-1
TGTGCCAGCAGCCCCCCCAGCGGGAGGGAAGTTGAGCAGTTCTTC
CASSPPSGREVEQFF
>TRBV11-1|NA|NA|TRBJ1-2
TGTGCCAGCAGCATAGGACAGTTCTATGGCTACACCTTC
CASSIGQFYGYTF
>TRBV19|NA|NA|TRBJ1-1
TGTGCCAGTAGTATAAATCCAGGATCGCCTTTCTTT
CASSINPGSPFF
>TRBV3-1/TRBV3-2|TRBD2|NA|TRBJ2-1
TGTGCCAGCAGCCAAGATAAACCTAGCGGCACCTACAATGAGCAGTTCTTC
CASSQDKPSGTYNEQFF
>TRBV7-6|TRBD2|NA|TRBJ2-5
TGTGCCAGCAGTTTTAGACTAGCGGACCAAGAGACCCAGTACTTC
CASSFRLADQETQYF
>TRBV4-2|NA|few|TRBJ1-1
TGTGCCAGCAGCCAAGGTAGGTCGGGGTCGGCTGAAGCTTTCTTT
CASSQGRSGSAEAFF
>TRBV5-6|TRBD2|NA|TRBJ2-2
TGTGCCAGCAGCTTCGGGCTAGCGGGAGCAAACACCGGGGAGCTGTTTTTT
CASSFGLAGANTGELFF
>TRBV18|NA|NA|TRBJ1-1
TGTGCCAGCTCACCACTGGAGCCTGAAGCTTTCTTT
CASSPLEPEAFF
>TRBV18|TRBD2|once|TRBJ2-7
TGTGCCAGCTCACTCGGACTAGCGGGAGGGCCAGGCGGGACCTACGAGCAGTACTTC
CASSLGLAGGPGGTYEQYF
>TRBV28|NA|NA|TRBJ1-4
TGTGCCAGCAGTTCAGGACAGCTTAATGAAAAACTGTTTTTT
CASSSGQLNEKLFF
>TRBV14|NA|NA|TRBJ2-3
TGTGCCAGCAGCCAAATAGAAACAGATACGCAGTATTTT
CASSQIETDTQYF
>TRBV27|NA|NA|TRBJ2-7
TGTGCCAGCAGGTTCGGGCAGGAGGCCTACGAGCAGTACTTC
CASRFGQEAYEQYF
>TRBV9|TRBD2|NA|TRBJ2-3
TGTGCCAGCAGAAAATCGGCTAGCGGGTTCACAGATACGCAGTATTTT
CASRKSASGFTDTQYF
>TRBV5-4|TRBD1|NA|TRBJ2-2
TGTGCCAGCAGCGAACCGGGACAGGGGAACGGGGAGCTGTTTTTT
CASSEPGQGNGELFF
>TRBV7-2|TRBD1|NA|TRBJ1-1
TGTGCCAGCAGCACCGGGACAGACCTAAGGGCTTTCTTT
CASSTGTDLRAFF
>TRBV7-8|TRBD1|once|TRBJ1-2
TGTGCCAGCAGCTCACCCGCCGGGCAGGGGGCGGGTGATTTCTATGGCTACACCTTC
CASSSPAGQGAGDFYGYTF
>TRBV19|TRBD2|NA|TRBJ2-1
TGTGCCAGTAGCCTGGGACTAGCGGCCTACAATGAGCAGTTCTTC
CASSLGLAAYNEQFF
>TRBV19|TRBD1|NA|TRBJ1-1
TGTGCCAGTAGTCCGACCTTCCAGGGGGTGAGGAACACTGAAGCTTTCTTT
CASSPTFQGVRNTEAFF
>TRBV4-3|NA|NA|TRBJ2-5
TGCGCCAGCAGCCAAGTATATGGCCCGCCCCAGACCCAGTACTTC
CASSQVYGPPQTQYF
>TRBV5-8|NA|NA|TRBJ1-1
TGTGCCAGCAGCTTGACAGGTATAACTGAAGCTTTCTTT
CASSLTGITEAFF
>TRBV11-2|NA|NA|TRBJ2-2
TGTGCCAGCAGCTTATGGGGGGTGACGGGAACCGGGGAGCTGTTTTTT
CASSLWGVTGTGELFF
>TRBV27|NA|NA|TRBJ2-7
TGTGCCAGCAGTCCCTCAGGGCCCCTCTCCTACGAGCAGTACTTC
CASSPSGPLSYEQYF
>TRBV7-9|TRBD1|NA|TRBJ1-1
TGTGCCAGCAGCTCGAGCAGGGGACAGGGGGCGACTTTCTTT
CASSSSRGQGATFF
>TRBV11-2|NA|NA|TRBJ1-5
TGTGCCAGCAGCTCGGGGGGATATAGCAATCAGCCCCAGCATTTT
CASSSGGYSNQPQHF
>TRBV5-4|NA|NA|TRBJ2-5
TGTGCCAGCAGCTTGAGTAGCGGAGGAGGGGAGACCCAGTACTTC
CASSLSSGGGETQYF
>TRBV15|NA|NA|TRBJ1-5
TGTGCCACCAGCGGCGGAAAGGGGACTACGGAGCCCCAGCATTTT
CATSGGKGTTEPQHF
>TRBV23-1|TRBD2|few|TRBJ2-7
TGCGCCAGCAGTCCCCTAGCGGCGAGGATCATCTCCTACGAGCAGTACTTC
CASSPLAARIISYEQYF
>TRBV5-1|TRBD2|NA|TRBJ2-1
TGCGCCAGCAGCTCGATGGGAGGGGTTTTGGTAAGCTCCTACAATGAGCAGTTCTTC
CASSSMGGVLVSSYNEQFF
>TRBV28|TRBD1|NA|TRBJ1-5
TGTGCCAGCAGTTTACGAAATAAGGACAGGGGGTTCAATCAGCCCCAGCATTTT
CASSLRNKDRGFNQPQHF
>TRBV2|NA|NA|TRBJ2-1
TGTGCCAGCAGGATAGGACTCAGCTCCTACAATGAGCAGTTCTTC
CASRIGLSSYNEQFF
>TRBV10-2|TRBD1|NA|TRBJ2-7
TGCGCCAGCACCGAAACAAACAGGGGCAAGAACGAGCAGTACTTC
CASTETNRGKNEQYF
>TRBV4-2|NA|NA|TRBJ2-7
TGTGCCAGCAGCCAAGAGACAGTAGGGCTCTACGAGCAGTACTTC
CASSQETVGLYEQYF
>TRBV5-1|TRBD1|NA|TRBJ1-1
TGCGCCAGCAGACCGGGACAGGGGGAAAGGGAAGCTTTCTTT
CASRPGQGEREAFF
>TRBV7-2|TRBD2|NA|TRBJ2-2
TGTGCCAGCAGCTTAGGGGGACTAGCGGGAGTTACCGGGGAGCTGTTTTTT
CASSLGGLAGVTGELFF
>TRBV25-1|TRBD2|NA|TRBJ2-1
TGTGCCAGCAGTGAATGGGGGACTAGCGGGAGGGGACGAGTGGAGCAGTTCTTC
CASSEWGTSGRGRVEQFF
>TRBV19|NA|NA|TRBJ1-2
TGTGCCAGTAGTCTGGGGCGGTATGGCTACACAAGTATTACCTTC
CASSLGRYGYTSITF
>TRBV24-1|NA|NA|TRBJ1-2
TGTGCCACCAGTGATTTGCCCAGCGGCTACTATGGCTACACCTTC
CATSDLPSGYYGYTF
>TRBV5-1|NA|NA|TRBJ2-3
TGCGCCAGCAGCTCAACAGAACCCGGACTAATATTTGGTACGCAGTATTTT
CASSSTEPGLIFGTQYF
>TRBV11-2|NA|once|TRBJ2-3
TGTGCCAGCAGCTTAGTGCGGGACACAGATACGCAGTATTTT
CASSLVRDTDTQYF
>TRBV13|TRBD1|NA|TRBJ2-3
TGTGCCAGCAGCTTAAGGGGACAGGGCACAGATACGCAGTATTTT
CASSLRGQGTDTQYF
>TRBV10-3|NA|NA|TRBJ1-2
TGTGCCATCAGTGATCAGGGTAAGGATGGCTACACCTTC
CAISDQGKDGYTF
>TRBV11-3|TRBD2|NA|TRBJ2-7
TGTGCCAGCAGCTTACTTCCGGGACTAGCGGGAGGGCCGTGGTACGAGCAGTACTTC
CASSLLPGLAGGPWYEQYF
>TRBV12-5|NA|NA|TRBJ1-1
TGTGCTAGTGCCCGAATCCGGGAAGATGAAGCTTTCTTT
CASARIREDEAFF
>TRBV7-9|NA|NA|TRBJ1-6
TGTGCCAGCAGCGCCTGGACAGCCAATTCACCCCTCCACTTT
CASSAWTANSPLHF
>TRBV21-1|NA|once|TRBJ2-1
TGTGCCACCCCGCTATGGACTAGCGGTGACAATGAGCAGTTCTTC
CATPLWTSGDNEQFF
>TRBV15|TRBD1|NA|TRBJ1-1
TGTGCCACCAGCAGACCAGCGGGACAGGATAACACTGAAGCTTTCTTT
CATSRPAGQDNTEAFF